This record covers a single T cell receptor beta chain. Which antigen it targets is not known. Nothing much larger sits one base from this clone, and base qualities are not available. Trimming removed 2 bases from V and 4 bases from J, leaving 7 bases between the germline ends. Reading from cysteine to phenylalanine, the CDR3 counts 13 amino acids. The kept DNA is CDR3 alone, 39 bases in frame from the first base. From the germline V gene, CDR1 is SGHRS and CDR2 is YFSETQ. These data are taken from a study of blood T cell repertoires in COVID-19 (dated by TCRdb to about 2020). With regard to the full study: Collaborator samples came from the United States, Italy and Spain and covered acute and convalescent phases of COVID-19. The material from the prospective study consisted of cDNA or gDNA derived from T cells, B-cell-depleted T cells, or PBMCs. The dataset comprised deeply sampled blood TCRbeta repertoires from subjects exposed to, actively infected with, or recovered from COVID-19. The repertoires were made available in a free public database intended to serve as a resource for research on the immune response to SARS-CoV-2. The samples were drawn from the first 160 participants of the ongoing ImmuneRACE study and from about 1,200 subjects provided by 6 global collaborators. A de-identified subject ID, COVID-19 status, age in years and sex were almost always included in the sample metadata. Where HLA class I and class II types were available, the types were taken from metadata supplied by the sample provider, not from assay-based typing. The investigation overall reported the following: Clinical and demographic metadata were provided uncurated, with the amount varying by source and participant.

TCRbeta CDR3 regions were amplified from genomic DNA by means of the immunoSEQ Assay, a bias-controlled multiplex PCR. In the paper's pipeline: Nucleated cell counts per sample were estimated from amplification of reference gene primers within the assay. Sequence reads were collapsed and filtered to measure the absolute abundance of every unique TCRbeta CDR3 rearrangement. Productive Simpson clonality was computed per sample as the square root of Simpson's diversity index over productive rearrangements. The table comes from immuneACCESS by way of TCRdb, which keeps in-frame sequences with V and J called. Part of the clones is missing from these tables; in studies checked, under half for an unresolved V gene and the rest for unknown reasons. V and J calls plus clone size are reproduced from that table; the DNA served to infer D and trimming. The sample data list roughly 230,000 clones, and about 80% of these were observed just once. The top ten hold 4.4% of the sample.

Whole blood was collected in K2EDTA tubes by collaborating institutions according to the institutions' own protocols. For TCRbeta analysis, collaborator samples were shipped as frozen whole blood, as isolated PBMCs, or as DNA extracted from either sample type. The sample comprised peripheral blood. This receptor chain uses TRBV5-1 and TRBJ1-5, with TRBD1 tentatively as D gene (6 bases match). The clonotype originates from a man aged 45-60 years with active or convalescent COVID-19. The CDR3 has the sequence CASSLGQNQPQHF. The bases read TGCGCCAGCAGCTTAGGACAGAATCAGCCCCAGCATTTT.